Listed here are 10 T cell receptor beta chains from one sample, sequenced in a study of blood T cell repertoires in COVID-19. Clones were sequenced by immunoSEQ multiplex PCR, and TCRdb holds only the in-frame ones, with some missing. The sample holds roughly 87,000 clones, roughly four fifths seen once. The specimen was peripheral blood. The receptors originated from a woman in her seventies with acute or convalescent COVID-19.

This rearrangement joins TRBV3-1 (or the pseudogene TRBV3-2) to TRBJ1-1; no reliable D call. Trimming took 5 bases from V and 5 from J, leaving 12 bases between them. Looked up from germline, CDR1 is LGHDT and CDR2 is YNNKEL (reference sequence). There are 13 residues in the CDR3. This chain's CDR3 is CASSNGRETEAFF. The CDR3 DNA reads TGTGCCAGCAGCAATGGGAGGGAGACTGAAGCTTTCTTT.

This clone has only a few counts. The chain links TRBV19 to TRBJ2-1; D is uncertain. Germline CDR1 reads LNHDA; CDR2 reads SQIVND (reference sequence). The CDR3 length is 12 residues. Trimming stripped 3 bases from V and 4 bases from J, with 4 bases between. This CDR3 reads CASSMRYNEQFF. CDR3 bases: TGTGCCAGTAGTATGAGATACAATGAGCAGTTCTTC.

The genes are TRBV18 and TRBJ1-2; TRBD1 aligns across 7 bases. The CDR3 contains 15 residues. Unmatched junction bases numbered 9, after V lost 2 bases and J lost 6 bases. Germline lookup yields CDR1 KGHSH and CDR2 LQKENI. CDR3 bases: TGTGCCAGCTCACCATCACAGGGGAATAGGGATGGCTACACCTTC. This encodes CASSPSQGNRDGYTF. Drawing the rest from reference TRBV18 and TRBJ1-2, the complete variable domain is NAGVMQNPRHLVRRRGQEARLRCSPMKGHSHVYWYRQLPEEGLKFMVYLQKENIIDESGMPKERFSAEFPKEGPSILRIQQVVRGDSAAYFCASSPSQGNRDGYTFGSGTRLTVV.

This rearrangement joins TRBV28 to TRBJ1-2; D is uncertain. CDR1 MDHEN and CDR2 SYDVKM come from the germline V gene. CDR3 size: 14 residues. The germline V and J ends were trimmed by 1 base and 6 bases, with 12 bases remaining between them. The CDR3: CASSLFRFGDGYTF. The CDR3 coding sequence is TGTGCCAGCAGTTTATTTCGTTTTGGAGATGGCTACACCTTC.

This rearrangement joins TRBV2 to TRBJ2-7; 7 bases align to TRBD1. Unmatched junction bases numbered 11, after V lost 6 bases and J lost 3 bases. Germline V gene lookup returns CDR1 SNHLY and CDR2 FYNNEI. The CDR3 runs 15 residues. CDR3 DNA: TGTGCCAGCAGCGTCGGGACAGAAGGACTCTACGAGCAGTACTTC. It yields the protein CASSVGTEGLYEQYF.

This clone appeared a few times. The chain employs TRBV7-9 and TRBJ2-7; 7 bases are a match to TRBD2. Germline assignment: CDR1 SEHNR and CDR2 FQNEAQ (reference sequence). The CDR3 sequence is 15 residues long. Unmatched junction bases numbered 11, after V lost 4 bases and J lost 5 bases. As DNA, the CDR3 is TGTGCCAGCAGCTACCGGACGGCGGGGGAGAACGAGCAGTACTTC. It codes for CASSYRTAGENEQYF.

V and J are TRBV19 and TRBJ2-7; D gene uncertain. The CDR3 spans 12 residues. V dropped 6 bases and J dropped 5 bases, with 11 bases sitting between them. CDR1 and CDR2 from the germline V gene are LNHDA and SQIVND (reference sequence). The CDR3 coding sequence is TGTGCCAGTAGCCTGGGCAAACACGAGCAGTACTTC. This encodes CASSLGKHEQYF.

The CDR3 spells CASSYDRNRGYTF. CDR3 bases: TGTGCCAGCAGTTACGACAGGAATCGGGGCTACACCTTC. The genes are TRBV6-5 and TRBJ1-2, with D perhaps matching TRBD1 (6 bases). V lost 2 bases, J lost 8 bases, and 12 bases lay in between. CDR1 MNHEY and CDR2 SVGAGI come from the germline V gene. This CDR3 has 13 amino acids.

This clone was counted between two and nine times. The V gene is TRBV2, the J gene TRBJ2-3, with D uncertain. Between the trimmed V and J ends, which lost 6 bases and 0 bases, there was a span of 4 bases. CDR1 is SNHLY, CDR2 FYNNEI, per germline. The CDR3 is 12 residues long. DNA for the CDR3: TGTGCCAGCAGCTACAGCACAGATACGCAGTATTTT. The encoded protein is CASSYSTDTQYF.

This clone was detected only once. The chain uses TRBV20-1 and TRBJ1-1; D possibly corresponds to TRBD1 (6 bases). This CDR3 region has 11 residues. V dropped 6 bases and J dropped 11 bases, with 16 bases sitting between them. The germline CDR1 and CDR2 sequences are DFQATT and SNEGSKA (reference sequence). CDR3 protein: CSAPEAGEAFF. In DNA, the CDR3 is TGCAGTGCCCCGGAGGCAGGGGAGGCTTTCTTT.